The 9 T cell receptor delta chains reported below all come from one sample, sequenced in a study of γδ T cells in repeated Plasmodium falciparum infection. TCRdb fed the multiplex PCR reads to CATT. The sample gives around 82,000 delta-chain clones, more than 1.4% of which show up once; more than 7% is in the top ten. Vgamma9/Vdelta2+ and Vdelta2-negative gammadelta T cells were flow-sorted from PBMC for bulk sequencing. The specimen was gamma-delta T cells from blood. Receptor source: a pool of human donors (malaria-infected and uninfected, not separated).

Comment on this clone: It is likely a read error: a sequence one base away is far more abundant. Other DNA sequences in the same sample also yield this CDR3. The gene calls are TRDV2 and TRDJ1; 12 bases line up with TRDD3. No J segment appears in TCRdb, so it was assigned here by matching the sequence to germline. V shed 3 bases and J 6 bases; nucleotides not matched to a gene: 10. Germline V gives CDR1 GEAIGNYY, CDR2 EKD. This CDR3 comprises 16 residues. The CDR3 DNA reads TGTGCCTGTGACCCGTGGACTACTGGGGGATACAATAAACTCATCTTT. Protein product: CACDPWTTGGYNKLIF.

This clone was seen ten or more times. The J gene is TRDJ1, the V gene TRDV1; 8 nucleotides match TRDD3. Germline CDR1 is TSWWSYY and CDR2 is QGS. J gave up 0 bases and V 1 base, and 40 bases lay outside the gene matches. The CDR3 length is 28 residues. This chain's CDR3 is CALGEPSLRGGLPKYWGDNPTYTDKLIF. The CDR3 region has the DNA TGTGCTCTTGGGGAACCATCCCTTCGAGGGGGGCTCCCAAAATACTGGGGGGATAACCCCACGTACACCGATAAACTCATCTTT.

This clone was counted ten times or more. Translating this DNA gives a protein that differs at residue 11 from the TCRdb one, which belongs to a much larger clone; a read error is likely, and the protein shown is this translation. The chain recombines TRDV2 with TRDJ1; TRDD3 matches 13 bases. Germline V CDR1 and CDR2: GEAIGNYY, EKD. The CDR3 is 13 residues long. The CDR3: CACLTGGYEKPIF. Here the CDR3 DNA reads TGTGCCTGTCTGACTGGGGGATACGAAAAACCCATCTTT.

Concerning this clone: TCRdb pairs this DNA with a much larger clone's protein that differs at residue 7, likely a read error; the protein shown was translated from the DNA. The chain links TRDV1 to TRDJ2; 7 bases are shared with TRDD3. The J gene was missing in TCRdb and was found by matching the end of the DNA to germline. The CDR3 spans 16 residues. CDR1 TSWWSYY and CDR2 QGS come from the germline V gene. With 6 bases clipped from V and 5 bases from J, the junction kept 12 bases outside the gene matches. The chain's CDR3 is CALGWGAPWTTAQLFF. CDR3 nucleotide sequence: TGTGCTCTTGGCTGGGGGGCCCCTTGGACCACAGCACAACTCTTCTTT.

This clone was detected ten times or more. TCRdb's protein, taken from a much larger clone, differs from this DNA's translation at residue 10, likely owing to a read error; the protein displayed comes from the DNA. CDR3 sequence: CACDTVSLGGTNGVWDTRQMFF. CDR3 coding DNA: TGTGCCTGTGACACCGTGTCCCTGGGGGGGACAAACGGGGTCTGGGACACCCGACAGATGTTTTTC. This rearrangement joins TRDV2 to TRDJ3, with 7 bases matching TRDD3. V lost 0 bases, J lost 3 bases, and 19 bases stayed unmatched. This CDR3 spans 22 amino acids. Germline CDR1 reads GEAIGNYY; CDR2 reads EKD.

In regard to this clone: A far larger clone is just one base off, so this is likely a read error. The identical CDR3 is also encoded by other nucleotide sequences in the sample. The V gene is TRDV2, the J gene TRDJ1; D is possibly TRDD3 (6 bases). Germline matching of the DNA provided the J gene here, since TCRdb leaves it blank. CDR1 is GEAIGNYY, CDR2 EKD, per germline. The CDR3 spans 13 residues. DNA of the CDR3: TGTGCTTGTACGGGGGAAGGCTCCGATAAACTCATCTTT. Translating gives CACTGEGSDKLIF.

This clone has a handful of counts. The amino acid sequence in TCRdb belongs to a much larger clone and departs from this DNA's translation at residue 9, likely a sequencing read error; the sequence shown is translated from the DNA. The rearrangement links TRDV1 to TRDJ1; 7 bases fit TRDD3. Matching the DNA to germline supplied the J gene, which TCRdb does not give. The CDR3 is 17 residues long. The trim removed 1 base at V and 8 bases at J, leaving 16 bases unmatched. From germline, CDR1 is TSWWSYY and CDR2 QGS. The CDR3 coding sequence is TGTGCTCTTGGGGAACGAACTGGGGTTTTCGTTCAAACCAAACTCATCTTT. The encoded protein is CALGERTGVFVQTKLIF.

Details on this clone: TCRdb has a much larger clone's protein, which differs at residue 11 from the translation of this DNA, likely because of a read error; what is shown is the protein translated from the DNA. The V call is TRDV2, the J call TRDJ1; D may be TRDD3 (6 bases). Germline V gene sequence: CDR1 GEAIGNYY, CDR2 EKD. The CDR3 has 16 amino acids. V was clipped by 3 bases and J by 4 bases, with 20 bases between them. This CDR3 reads CACDGLVGAYIDKLIF. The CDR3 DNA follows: TGTGCCTGTGACGGGTTAGTGGGGGCTTACATCGATAAACTCATCTTT.

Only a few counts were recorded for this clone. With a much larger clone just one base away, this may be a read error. In DNA, the CDR3 is TGTGCCCTTGGGGCGGTTACTTGGGGCCCAGCACAACTCTTCTTT. This sequence encodes CALGAVTWGPAQLFF. The rearrangement links TRDV1 to TRDJ2, with D possibly matching TRDD3 (5 bases). Assignment of the J gene here rests on matching the DNA to germline, because TCRdb gives none. Germline V gives CDR1 TSWWSYY, CDR2 QGS. The CDR3 has 15 residues.